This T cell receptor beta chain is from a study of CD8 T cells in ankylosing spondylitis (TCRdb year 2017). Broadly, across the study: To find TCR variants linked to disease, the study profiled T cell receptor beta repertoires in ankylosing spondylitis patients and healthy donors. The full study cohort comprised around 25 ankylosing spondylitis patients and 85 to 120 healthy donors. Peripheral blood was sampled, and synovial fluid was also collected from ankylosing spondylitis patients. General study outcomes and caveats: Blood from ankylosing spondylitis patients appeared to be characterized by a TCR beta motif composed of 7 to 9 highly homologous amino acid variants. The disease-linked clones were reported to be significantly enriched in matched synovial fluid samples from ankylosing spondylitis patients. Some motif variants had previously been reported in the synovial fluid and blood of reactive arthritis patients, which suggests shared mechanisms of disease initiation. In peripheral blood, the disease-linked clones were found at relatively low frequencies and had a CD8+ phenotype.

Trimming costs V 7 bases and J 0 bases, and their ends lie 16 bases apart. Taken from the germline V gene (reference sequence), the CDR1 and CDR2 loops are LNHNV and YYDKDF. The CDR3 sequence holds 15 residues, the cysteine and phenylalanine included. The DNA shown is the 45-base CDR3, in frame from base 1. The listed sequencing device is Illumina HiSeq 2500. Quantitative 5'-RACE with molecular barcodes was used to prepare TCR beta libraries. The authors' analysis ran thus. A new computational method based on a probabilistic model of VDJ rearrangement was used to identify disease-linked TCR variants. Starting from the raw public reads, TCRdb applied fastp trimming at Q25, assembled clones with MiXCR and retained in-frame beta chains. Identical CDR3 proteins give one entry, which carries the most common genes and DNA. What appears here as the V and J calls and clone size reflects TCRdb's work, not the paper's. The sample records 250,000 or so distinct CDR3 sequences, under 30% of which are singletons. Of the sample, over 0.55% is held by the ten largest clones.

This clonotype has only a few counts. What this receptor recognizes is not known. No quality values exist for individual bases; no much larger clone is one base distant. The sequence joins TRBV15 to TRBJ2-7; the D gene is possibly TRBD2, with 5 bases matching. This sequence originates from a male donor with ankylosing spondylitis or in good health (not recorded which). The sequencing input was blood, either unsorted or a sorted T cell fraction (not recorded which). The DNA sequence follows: TGTGCCACCACCCCAGGACGGGAAAGCTCCTACGAGCAGTACTTC. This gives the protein CATTPGRESSYEQYF.